The 25 T cell receptor beta chains below were found in one sample sequenced in a study of T cell responses to AZD1222 COVID-19 vaccine. Method: immunoSEQ multiplex PCR; TCRdb's copy keeps in-frame clones and lacks some. Of about 150,000 clones listed, roughly 90% were seen once; the top ten hold about 5.1%. The sample was peripheral blood, taken on day 0 of MenACWY control vaccination. Every receptor here comes from an adult in good health.

The J gene is TRBJ2-1, the V gene TRBV19; the match to TRBD2 covers 8 bases. Germline CDR1 reads LNHDA; CDR2 reads SQIVND (reference sequence). V shed 5 bases and J 5 bases; nucleotides not matched to a gene: 8. This CDR3 is 15 amino acids long. The CDR3 DNA follows: TGTGCCAGTAGTGGGACTAGTATTCTTGACAATGAGCAGTTCTTC. Its protein product is CASSGTSILDNEQFF.

This chain joins TRBV19 and TRBJ2-1, with 13 bases lining up with TRBD2. Trimming cost V 4 bases and J 2 bases; bases outside gene matches: 8. The CDR3 is made up of 18 amino acids. From germline, CDR1 is LNHDA and CDR2 SQIVND (reference sequence). CDR3 bases: TGTGCCAGTAGTAGTGCTGGGACTAGCGGGGCCGCCTACAATGAGCAGTTCTTC. This codes for CASSSAGTSGAAYNEQFF.

This chain uses TRBV9 with TRBJ2-1; TRBD1 aligns across 9 bases. The CDR3 has 15 amino acids. The germline V gene has CDR1 SGDLS and CDR2 YYNGEE. V dropped 0 bases and J dropped 6; count of bases not matched to a gene: 4. The CDR3, as DNA: TGTGCCAGCAGCGTAGACAGGGGGCCCGGCAATGAGCAGTTCTTC. It translates to CASSVDRGPGNEQFF.

V usage is TRBV6-1 and J usage is TRBJ1-1; D is unresolved. The V gene lost 2 bases and the J gene lost 4 bases, with 11 bases spanning the gap. This CDR3 spans 14 amino acids. Per the germline V gene, CDR1 is MNHNS and CDR2 is SASEGT. CDR3: CASSENRVGTEAFF. Written as DNA, the CDR3 is TGTGCCAGCAGTGAAAATCGGGTAGGCACTGAAGCTTTCTTT.

In this sample, this clone turned up once. The chain couples TRBV9 to TRBJ1-1; D perhaps matches TRBD1 (5 bases). The CDR3 totals 14 residues. V lost 4 bases and J lost 5, with 15 bases in between. Per the germline V gene, CDR1 is SGDLS and CDR2 is YYNGEE. CDR3 loop: CASSSVPGATEAFF. The CDR3 DNA is TGTGCCAGCAGCTCGGTACCCGGGGCTACTGAAGCTTTCTTT.

Only a few counts were recorded for this clone. The chain couples TRBV16 to TRBJ1-4; TRBD1 matches at 7 bases. Germline V gene lookup returns CDR1 KGHSY and CDR2 FQNENV. The CDR3 spans 14 residues. V lost 4 bases and J lost 3; bases outside the gene matches: 2. CDR3 amino acids: CASSRGTANEKLFF. The CDR3 coding sequence is TGTGCCAGCAGCCGCGGGACAGCTAATGAAAAACTGTTTTTT.

Comment on this clone: Because the CDR3's place on the DNA is in doubt, the DNA is left out and the CDR3 is given as listed by TCRdb. The chain joins TRBV6-2 or TRBV6-3 to TRBJ1-1. Germline CDR1 is MNHEY and CDR2 is SVGEGT. The CDR3 contains 14 residues when both ends are counted. CDR3 sequence: CASSFGIGTGRTFF.

This rearrangement joins TRBV5-1 to TRBJ1-4; the D gene is possibly TRBD1 (5 bases). This CDR3 contains 14 residues. Trimming shortened V by 2 bases and J by 7 bases, and 12 bases separated the two germline ends. Germline lookup yields CDR1 SGHRS and CDR2 YFSETQ. The CDR3, as DNA: TGCGCCAGCAGCTTAGAGGGGAGAGGTGAAAAACTGTTTTTT. It is translated as CASSLEGRGEKLFF.

The rearrangement joins TRBV11-2 to TRBJ2-3, with 7 bases fitting TRBD1. The CDR3 is made up of 16 amino acids. V gave up 4 bases and J gave up 3 bases; unmatched junction bases: 10. Germline CDR1 SGHAT, CDR2 FQNNGV. CDR3 region: CASSSPSTGWTDTQYF. The DNA for the CDR3 is TGTGCCAGCAGCTCACCCTCGACAGGGTGGACAGATACGCAGTATTTT.

The gene calls are TRBV2 and TRBJ1-1; D not resolved. Germline lookup yields CDR1 SNHLY and CDR2 FYNNEI. The CDR3 length is 11 residues. Trimming removed 7 bases at V and 4 bases at J, with 7 bases between. In DNA form, the CDR3 reads TGTGCCAGCATCGTACCCACTGAAGCTTTCTTT. Residues: CASIVPTEAFF.

This clone was seen once. This chain joins TRBV5-1 and TRBJ2-2, with 8 bases that match TRBD1. The CDR3 sequence is 16 residues long. Germline assignment: CDR1 SGHRS and CDR2 YFSETQ. V shed 4 bases and J 3 bases; nucleotides not matched to a gene: 8. The CDR3: CASSLTGVTDTGELFF. The CDR3 coding sequence is TGCGCCAGCAGCCTGACAGGGGTAACGGACACCGGGGAGCTGTTTTTT.

The chain is built from TRBV15 and TRBJ1-6; tentatively, D is TRBD1 (5 bases). Trimming removed 0 bases from V and 10 bases from J, with 13 bases in between. The CDR3 runs 15 residues. The germline V gene has CDR1 LNHNV and CDR2 YYDKDF (reference sequence). The CDR3 DNA reads TGTGCCACCAGCAGAGACAGGGTAGGGCGGTCACCCCTCCACTTT. Protein sequence: CATSRDRVGRSPLHF. The full variable domain, rest sourced from reference TRBV15 and TRBJ1-6, is DAMVIQNPRYQVTQFGKPVTLSCSQTLNHNVMYWYQQKSSQAPKLLFHYYDKDFNNEADTPDNFQSRRPNTSFCFLDIRSPGLGDTAMYLCATSRDRVGRSPLHFGNGTRLTVT.

This clone was detected only once. The chain joins TRBV19 to TRBJ2-1; possibly TRBD1 for D (5 bases). This CDR3 spans 14 amino acids. Germline V CDR1 and CDR2: LNHDA, SQIVND (reference sequence). The V end lost 7 bases, the J end lost 4 bases, and 14 bases lay between the germline ends. In nucleotides, the CDR3 is TGTGCCAGTATCAACAGGTTCGGGTACAATGAGCAGTTCTTC. As protein: CASINRFGYNEQFF.

The chain links TRBV7-3 to TRBJ2-1; 8 bases line up with TRBD1. Germline CDR1 reads SGHTA; CDR2 reads FQGTGA. Losses at the gene ends were 2 bases for V and 9 bases for J; bases not matched to a gene: 6. The CDR3 loop spans 14 amino acids. Here the CDR3 reads CASSLGDRGGEQFF. The DNA of the CDR3 is TGTGCCAGCAGCTTAGGTGACAGGGGAGGTGAGCAGTTCTTC.

This clone has only one observation. V gene TRBV6-6 combines with J gene TRBJ1-1; TRBD1 is a possible D gene (6 bases). Trimming took 6 bases from V and 4 from J, leaving 21 bases between them. Germline-derived CDR1 and CDR2 are MNHNY and SVGAGI (reference sequence). The CDR3 has 16 residues. The CDR3: CASRYQTGLRLTEAFF. The CDR3 DNA reads as TGTGCCAGCAGGTACCAAACAGGGCTCCGCCTCACTGAAGCTTTCTTT.

This chain joins TRBV19 and TRBJ1-5, with 7 positions matching TRBD1. Per germline, CDR1 LNHDA and CDR2 SQIVND (reference sequence). The CDR3 loop spans 15 amino acids. V was clipped by 3 bases and J by 6 bases; unmatched bases: 8. For the CDR3, the DNA is TGTGCCAGTAGTATGGGGAGGGGGCGAGGTCAGCCCCAGCATTTT. Amino acid sequence: CASSMGRGRGQPQHF.

On this clone: Relative to the germline gene, one junction end is altered; a read error may explain this. The chain carries TRBV5-4 and TRBJ2-7; D uncertain. In germline, CDR1 is SGHNT, CDR2 YYREEE (reference sequence). This CDR3 spans 14 amino acids. The CDR3 region is CASSFTPDPYGQYF. CDR3 nucleotide sequence: TGTGCCAGCAGCTTCACTCCGGACCCCTACGGGCAGTACTTC.

This clone came up once. The rearrangement uses TRBV20-1 and TRBJ2-3; TRBD2 matches at 9 bases. The CDR3 spans 15 residues. J lost 1 base, V lost 3 bases, and 5 bases had no gene match. Germline V CDR1 and CDR2: DFQATT, SNEGSKA (reference sequence). CDR3 nucleotides: TGCAGTGCTAGTCGGCGACTAGCGGGCACAGATACGCAGTATTTT. Protein product: CSASRRLAGTDTQYF.

Here the CDR3 DNA reads TGCGCCAGCAGCTTGGCCGCTGGAAACACCATATATTTT. This translates into CASSLAAGNTIYF. The gene calls are TRBV5-1 and TRBJ1-3; D not certain. The CDR3 length is 13 residues. Germline values: CDR1 SGHRS, CDR2 YFSETQ. Trimming cost V 0 bases and J 2 bases, with 3 bases left between them. The whole variable domain, filled in from reference TRBV5-1 and TRBJ1-3, reads KAGVTQTPRYLIKTRGQQVTLSCSPISGHRSVSWYQQTPGQGLQFLFEYFSETQRNKGNFPGRFSGRQFSNSRSEMNVSTLELGDSALYLCASSLAAGNTIYFGEGSWLTVV.

CDR3 sequence reads: CASSSNSGTVGRGYTF. The CDR3 coding sequence is TGCGCCAGCAGCTCAAACTCCGGGACAGTAGGTCGAGGCTACACCTTC. The V call is TRBV5-1, the J call TRBJ1-2; 7 nucleotides align to TRBD1. V lost 3 bases, J lost 8 bases, and 16 bases stayed unmatched. The germline gives CDR1 SGHRS, CDR2 YFSETQ. The CDR3 extends over 16 amino acids. The full variable domain, with the rest looked up from reference TRBV5-1 and TRBJ1-2, is KAGVTQTPRYLIKTRGQQVTLSCSPISGHRSVSWYQQTPGQGLQFLFEYFSETQRNKGNFPGRFSGRQFSNSRSEMNVSTLELGDSALYLCASSSNSGTVGRGYTFGSGTRLTVV.

The rearrangement links TRBV9 to TRBJ2-1; tentative D call: TRBD2 (5 bases). This CDR3 spans 16 amino acids. Germline CDR1 and CDR2: SGDLS and YYNGEE. V lost 3 bases and J 5 bases, leaving 18 bases between the germline ends. The CDR3 nucleotides read TGTGCCAGCAGCGCGACCTCTAGCCCTAACAACAATGAGCAGTTCTTC. This gives the protein CASSATSSPNNNEQFF.

In this sample, this clone turned up a few times. The V call is TRBV2, the J call TRBJ2-2, with D hard to call. Trimming left V 7 bases short and J 0 bases short, with 9 bases between. This CDR3 is built from 14 residues. CDR1 and CDR2 (germline): SNHLY, FYNNEI. The CDR3 is CASTLAANTGELFF. As DNA, the CDR3 is TGTGCCAGCACCCTCGCCGCGAACACCGGGGAGCTGTTTTTT.

This clone has just one count. The rearrangement joins TRBV7-6 to TRBJ2-6; D is ambiguous. V was pared by 2 bases and J by 0 bases, with 5 bases between. From germline, CDR1 is SGHVS and CDR2 FNYEAQ. This CDR3 is 15 amino acids long. CDR3 region: CASSLLNSGANVLTF. The CDR3 DNA follows: TGTGCCAGCAGCTTATTGAACTCTGGGGCCAACGTCCTGACTTTC.

This chain connects TRBV19 to TRBJ1-5; no definite D call. Per the germline V gene, CDR1 is LNHDA and CDR2 is SQIVND (reference sequence). The CDR3 consists of 15 residues. The ends were cut back, 7 bases at V and 0 bases at J, with 13 bases in the middle. CDR3 sequence reads: CASIDGDYSNQPQHF. CDR3 coding DNA: TGTGCCAGTATCGATGGAGATTATAGCAATCAGCCCCAGCATTTT.

V gene TRBV18 combines with J gene TRBJ1-4; D not certain. This CDR3 has 15 residues. Germline CDR1 reads KGHSH; CDR2 reads LQKENI. V lost 0 bases and J lost 8, with 13 bases in between. The CDR3 is CASSPPSRVGEKLFF. CDR3 sequence (DNA): TGTGCCAGCTCACCACCGAGTAGGGTTGGCGAAAAACTGTTTTTT.